Each of the 21 T cell receptor beta chains below was sequenced from the same sample in a study of T cell responses to AZD1222 COVID-19 vaccine. Sequenced by immunoSEQ multiplex PCR; TCRdb stores in-frame clones only, minus some. The sample holds under 200,000 clones; approximately 91% are singletons and the top ten take roughly 0.98%. The material sequenced was peripheral blood, taken on day 0 of AZD1222 vaccination. The source is an adult in good health.

The chain recombines TRBV18 with TRBJ2-2; D is perhaps TRBD2 (5 bases). Germline CDR1 KGHSH, CDR2 LQKENI. This CDR3 spans 18 amino acids. V lost 3 bases and J lost 4, with 21 bases in between. The CDR3 loop is CASSPRLRVTESTGELFF. CDR3 DNA: TGTGCCAGCTCACCTCGGTTGCGGGTAACTGAGAGCACCGGGGAGCTGTTTTTT.

CDR3 sequence (DNA): TGTGCCAGCAGCCTCGTTGGGCAGCCCCAGCATTTT. This sequence encodes CASSLVGQPQHF. The chain joins TRBV7-9 to TRBJ1-5, with no clear D. V was pared by 5 bases and J by 7 bases, with 9 bases between. Germline V gene lookup returns CDR1 SEHNR and CDR2 FQNEAQ (reference sequence). The length of the CDR3 is 12 residues.

The V gene is TRBV15, the J gene TRBJ1-1, with TRBD1 as a possible D gene (6 bases). Germline-derived CDR1 and CDR2 are LNHNV and YYDKDF (reference sequence). Trimming removed 3 bases from V and 2 bases from J, with 10 bases in between. The CDR3 is 14 residues long. The CDR3 spells CATSRDSFNTEAFF. The CDR3 nucleotides read TGTGCCACCAGCAGGGACAGCTTTAACACTGAAGCTTTCTTT. The full variable domain, its missing parts supplied by reference TRBV15 and TRBJ1-1, is DAMVIQNPRYQVTQFGKPVTLSCSQTLNHNVMYWYQQKSSQAPKLLFHYYDKDFNNEADTPDNFQSRRPNTSFCFLDIRSPGLGDTAMYLCATSRDSFNTEAFFGQGTRLTVV.

The gene calls are TRBV19 and TRBJ2-5, with 11 bases identical to TRBD1. Per the germline V gene, CDR1 is LNHDA and CDR2 is SQIVND (reference sequence). The CDR3 length is 16 residues. J was trimmed by 1 base and V by 1 base; bases with no gene match: 2. The DNA for the CDR3 is TGTGCCAGTAGTATAGGGACAGGGGGCATCCAAGAGACCCAGTACTTC. The encoded protein is CASSIGTGGIQETQYF.

V usage is TRBV7-9 and J usage is TRBJ1-2; the D gene is possibly TRBD1 (5 bases). The CDR3 spans 15 residues. Trimming shortened V by 1 base and J by 8 bases, and 17 bases separated the two germline ends. Looked up from germline, CDR1 is SEHNR and CDR2 is FQNEAQ (reference sequence). The CDR3 DNA is TGTGCCAGCAGCTTAGGAGGTGCCCAGGGTCGGGGCTACACCTTC. This encodes CASSLGGAQGRGYTF.

The V and J genes are TRBV19 and TRBJ2-2; D not certain. The V and J ends lost 0 bases and 6 bases respectively, with 5 bases between them. This CDR3 is built from 13 residues. Germline V gene data show CDR1 as LNHDA and CDR2 as SQIVND (reference sequence). The CDR3 DNA reads TGTGCCAGTAGTATAGAGAGGCCCGGGGAGCTGTTTTTT. Its protein is CASSIERPGELFF.

The V and J genes are TRBV19 and TRBJ2-1; tentatively, D is TRBD2 (6 bases). The V and J ends lost 5 bases and 7 bases respectively, with 15 bases between them. The CDR3 spans 14 residues. The germline V gene has CDR1 LNHDA and CDR2 SQIVND (reference sequence). DNA of the CDR3: TGTGCCAGTAGTGTCTCCGGGACTCAGAATGAGCAGTTCTTC. Its translation is CASSVSGTQNEQFF. The whole variable domain, remainder taken from reference TRBV19 and TRBJ2-1, is DGGITQSPKYLFRKEGQNVTLSCEQNLNHDAMYWYRQDPGQGLRLIYYSQIVNDFQKGDIAEGYSVSREKKESFPLTVTSAQKNPTAFYLCASSVSGTQNEQFFGPGTRLTVL.

The genes are TRBV7-9 and TRBJ2-1; D gene ambiguous. From germline, CDR1 is SEHNR and CDR2 FQNEAQ (reference sequence). Trimming removed 0 bases at V and 8 bases at J, with 11 bases between. This CDR3 region has 14 residues. CDR3 protein: CASSLALGFDEQFF. The CDR3 region has the DNA TGTGCCAGCAGCTTAGCGCTGGGTTTCGATGAGCAGTTCTTC.

The chain carries TRBV19 and TRBJ2-1; TRBD1 matches at 8 bases. The V and J ends lost 6 bases and 8 bases, in that order; junction bases with no gene match: 3. The length of the CDR3 is 12 residues. Looked up from germline, CDR1 is LNHDA and CDR2 is SQIVND (reference sequence). The CDR3 region is CASRDREDEQFF. The CDR3 DNA is TGTGCCAGTAGGGACAGGGAAGATGAGCAGTTCTTC.

The chain recombines TRBV18 with TRBJ1-3, with TRBD1 matching over 8 bases. CDR3 length: 16 residues. Per the germline V gene, CDR1 is KGHSH and CDR2 is LQKENI. Trimming cost V 3 bases and J 4 bases; bases outside gene matches: 8. The CDR3 DNA sequence: TGTGCCAGCTCACCTATCGGACAGGGTCCCGGAAACACCATATATTTT. This gives the protein CASSPIGQGPGNTIYF.

This rearrangement joins TRBV6-2 or TRBV6-3 to TRBJ1-2, with D possibly matching TRBD1 (5 bases). Germline lookup yields CDR1 MNHEY and CDR2 SVGEGT. V was cut by 4 bases and J by 5 bases, with 11 bases left in between. The CDR3 consists of 13 residues. Written as DNA, the CDR3 is TGTGCCAGCAGTTCAGGGACGACTTATGGCTACACCTTC. Amino acids: CASSSGTTYGYTF.

This clone was detected once. The gene calls are TRBV7-9 and TRBJ1-1; D unresolved. Trimming shortened V by 3 bases and J by 4 bases, and 12 bases separated the two germline ends. The CDR3 spans 14 residues. Germline V CDR1 and CDR2: SEHNR, FQNEAQ (reference sequence). The CDR3 here is CASSLERLTTEAFF. The CDR3 bases are TGTGCCAGCAGCTTGGAGAGGTTGACCACTGAAGCTTTCTTT.

The chain carries TRBV6-5 and TRBJ2-2; D not certain. Trimming stripped 6 bases from V and 6 bases from J, with 11 bases between. The CDR3 runs 13 residues. The germline V gene has CDR1 MNHEY and CDR2 SVGAGI. The CDR3 DNA is TGTGCCAGCAGAATCGCGTGGGCCGGGGAGCTGTTTTTT. Translating gives CASRIAWAGELFF.

The chain joins TRBV7-3 to TRBJ2-1; D not resolved. The CDR3 has 13 residues. V gave up 7 bases and J gave up 6 bases, with 13 bases separating them. From germline, CDR1 is SGHTA and CDR2 FQGTGA. In DNA form, the CDR3 reads TGTGCCAGCACGGTGGAGTTCCCCAATGAGCAGTTCTTC. Residues: CASTVEFPNEQFF.

In regard to this clone: Other DNA variants within this sample encode the same CDR3. The CDR3 here is CASSGTSGYNEQFF. In DNA form, the CDR3 reads TGTGCCAGCAGTGGGACTAGCGGGTACAATGAGCAGTTCTTC. The chain carries TRBV27 and TRBJ2-1, with 12 bases fitting TRBD2. The germline V gene has CDR1 MNHEY and CDR2 SMNVEV (reference sequence). The V gene end was trimmed by 5 bases and the J gene end by 4 bases; junction bases not matched to a gene: 0. The CDR3 runs 14 residues.

The chain is built from TRBV6-5 and TRBJ1-2; 9 bases fit TRBD1. The CDR3 has 15 residues. Germline V gives CDR1 MNHEY, CDR2 SVGAGI. V trimming: 4 bases; J trimming: 5 bases; junction bases outside the gene matches: 8. CDR3 sequence (DNA): TGTGCCAGCAGTTCCACAACCGGGACAGGGTATGGCTACACCTTC. It translates to CASSSTTGTGYGYTF.

This clone was recorded once. The gene calls are TRBV6-6 and TRBJ1-6; D is ambiguous. The ends were cut back, 5 bases at V and 6 bases at J, with 2 bases in the middle. This CDR3 spans 11 amino acids. Germline V gene sequence: CDR1 MNHNY, CDR2 SVGAGI (reference sequence). CDR3 sequence (DNA): TGTGCCAGCAGTACTAATTCACCCCTCCACTTT. This translates into CASSTNSPLHF.

The chain is built from TRBV20-1 and TRBJ2-1; the D gene could be TRBD1 or TRBD2 (5 bases each). V was shortened by 3 bases and J by 0 bases, with 12 bases between the two germline ends. CDR1 and CDR2 (germline): DFQATT, SNEGSKA (reference sequence). This CDR3 region has 15 residues. CDR3 sequence: CSASTGRTSYNEQFF. CDR3 in DNA: TGCAGTGCTAGTACGGGGCGAACCTCCTACAATGAGCAGTTCTTC.

This chain connects TRBV5-1 to TRBJ1-3; weak D call: TRBD1 (6 bases). The CDR3 loop spans 16 amino acids. Germline CDR1 is SGHRS and CDR2 is YFSETQ. V lost 6 bases to trimming and J lost 0 bases, with 16 bases between them. The CDR3 spells CASTKDSSSSGNTIYF. In nucleotides, the CDR3 is TGCGCCAGCACCAAGGACAGTTCTAGCTCTGGAAACACCATATATTTT.

The rearrangement joins TRBV24-1 to TRBJ2-1; 7 positions match TRBD1. CDR1 and CDR2 (germline): KGHDR, SFDVKD. CDR3 size: 15 residues. The ends lost 0 bases at V and 3 bases at J; junction bases unmatched: 1. CDR3 region: CATSDLDRVYNEQFF. CDR3 nucleotide sequence: TGTGCCACCAGTGATTTGGACAGGGTCTACAATGAGCAGTTCTTC.

CDR3 sequence (DNA): TGTGCCAGCACTCCTCTGGCGGTAAATCAGCCCCAGCATTTT. It yields the protein CASTPLAVNQPQHF. V and J are TRBV28 and TRBJ1-5; D is unclear. Trimming took 7 bases from V and 4 from J, leaving 14 bases between them. Germline V gene data show CDR1 as MDHEN and CDR2 as SYDVKM. The CDR3 totals 14 residues.